The rows below give T cell receptor beta chains drawn from one sample of a study of T cell responses to AZD1222 COVID-19 vaccine. Measured with immunoSEQ multiplex PCR; TCRdb has only the in-frame clones, and not every one. Among 95,000 to 150,000 clones listed, 75% to 90% were seen once. Sequencing was performed on peripheral blood, taken on day 0 of AZD1222 vaccination. The receptors shown here come from an adult in good health. Each CDR3 is given with its conserved first and last residue. Fields, in order: D gene, V gene, J gene, clone size, CDR3 protein, CDR3 DNA. D genes are given only for firm matches. Clone size is shown for a subset of rows, as once, few, many or a class of expanded clone.

TRBD1	TRBV6-5	TRBJ1-6	NA	CASSYGTGTPLHF	TGTGCCAGCAGTTACGGGACAGGGACACCCCTCCACTTT
NA	TRBV11-2	TRBJ2-3	NA	CASSLGGTRPTDTQYF	TGTGCCAGCAGCTTAGGCGGGACAAGGCCAACAGATACGCAGTATTTT
NA	TRBV12-2	TRBJ2-7	NA	CASRLAVREHYEQYF	TGTGCAAGTCGCTTAGCGGTGCGGGAGCACTACGAGCAGTACTTC
TRBD1	TRBV9	TRBJ2-1	NA	CASSVGRGGVENEQFF	TGTGCCAGCAGCGTAGGAAGAGGGGGCGTAGAAAATGAGCAGTTCTTC
NA	TRBV27	TRBJ1-6	once	CASSFSGAGDSPLHF	TGTGCCAGCAGTTTCTCGGGGGCTGGCGATTCACCCCTCCACTTT
TRBD2	TRBV9	TRBJ2-1	once	CASSSGTSGYNEQFF	TGTGCCAGCAGCTCCGGGACTAGCGGCTACAATGAGCAGTTCTTC
TRBD2	TRBV9	TRBJ2-3	NA	CASSVTSGGTDTQYF	TGTGCCAGCAGCGTTACTAGCGGGGGCACAGATACGCAGTATTTT
NA	TRBV5-6	TRBJ1-4	NA	CASSLLGGTNEKLFF	TGTGCCAGCAGCTTGCTCGGGGGGACTAATGAAAAACTGTTTTTT
NA	TRBV9	TRBJ1-1	NA	CASSSHQGGTEAFF	TGTGCCAGCAGCTCACACCAGGGAGGCACTGAAGCTTTCTTT
NA	TRBV2	TRBJ1-5	once	CASSEGRVVQPQHF	TGTGCCAGCAGTGAGGGCAGGGTAGTTCAGCCCCAGCATTTT
NA	TRBV2	TRBJ2-7	NA	CASSNSEGRVEQYF	TGTGCCAGCAGTAATAGCGAGGGTAGGGTAGAGCAGTACTTC
NA	TRBV28	TRBJ1-4	NA	CAAQGDGNEKLFF	TGTGCCGCCCAGGGAGATGGGAATGAAAAACTGTTTTTT
NA	TRBV7-9	TRBJ1-6	NA	CASSLAGAHSTLHF	TGTGCCAGCAGCTTAGCGGGGGCGCACTCAACCCTCCACTTT
TRBD1	TRBV27	TRBJ2-7	NA	CASSLLPGGRGYGSRQYF	TGTGCCAGCAGTTTACTTCCTGGGGGCAGGGGGTATGGTTCGAGGCAGTACTTC
NA	TRBV6-2/TRBV6-3	TRBJ2-5	NA	CASSYSPAGLETQYF	TGTGCCAGCAGTTATTCTCCCGCGGGTTTAGAGACCCAGTACTTC
NA	TRBV24-1	TRBJ1-4	once	CATSEPGDEKLFF	TGTGCCACCAGTGAGCCAGGGGACGAAAAACTGTTTTTT
TRBD1	TRBV5-1	TRBJ1-2	NA	CASRKTGGTPNYGYTF	TGCGCCAGCCGAAAGACAGGGGGCACCCCTAACTATGGCTACACCTTC
TRBD1	TRBV19	TRBJ2-3	NA	CASSMGDRSTDTQYF	TGTGCCAGTAGTATGGGGGACAGAAGCACAGATACGCAGTATTTT
TRBD1	TRBV4-3	TRBJ1-4	NA	CASSQGRDRVELFF	TGCGCCAGCAGCCAAGGCAGGGACAGGGTCGAACTGTTTTTT
TRBD1	TRBV12-5	TRBJ1-1	NA	CASGERQGNTEAFF	TGTGCTAGTGGTGAAAGACAGGGTAACACTGAAGCTTTCTTT
TRBD1	TRBV6-2/TRBV6-3	TRBJ2-1	NA	CASSYWTGENEQFF	TGTGCCAGCAGTTACTGGACAGGGGAGAATGAGCAGTTCTTC
NA	TRBV4-1	TRBJ2-1	once	CASSQDTSGALSSYNEQFF	TGCGCCAGCAGCCAAGATACTAGTGGCGCGTTAAGCTCCTACAATGAGCAGTTCTTC
NA	TRBV18	TRBJ1-2	NA	CASSPGGGPGGYGYTF	TGTGCCAGCTCACCAGGGGGGGGCCCTGGAGGCTATGGCTACACCTTC
NA	TRBV28	TRBJ1-5	NA	CASGSPQGPNQPQHF	TGTGCCAGCGGTAGCCCCCAGGGGCCCAATCAGCCCCAGCATTTT
TRBD1	TRBV7-9	TRBJ1-2	NA	CASSRTGATNYGYTF	TGTGCCAGCAGCCGTACAGGGGCCACGAACTATGGCTACACCTTC
NA	TRBV7-8	TRBJ2-4	NA	CASSLGPRASPYF	TGTGCCAGCAGCTTAGGGCCAAGGGCCTCCCCCTACTTC
NA	TRBV18	TRBJ1-4	NA	CASSPARLRGEKLFF	TGTGCCAGCTCACCAGCCCGACTCCGGGGTGAAAAACTGTTTTTT
TRBD1	TRBV18	TRBJ2-7	once	CASSPTPGQLYEQYF	TGTGCCAGCTCACCGACCCCGGGACAGCTATACGAGCAGTACTTC
TRBD1	TRBV7-8	TRBJ1-6	NA	CASSARDRVLNSPLHF	TGTGCCAGCAGCGCCCGGGACAGGGTCTTGAATTCACCCCTCCACTTT
NA	TRBV12-3/TRBV12-4	TRBJ1-6	NA	CASSFRGSPLHF	TGTGCCAGCAGTTTTCGGGGGTCACCCCTCCACTTT
TRBD1	TRBV28	TRBJ2-7	NA	CASSFPGRTGGYEQYF	TGTGCCAGCAGCTTTCCCGGCAGGACAGGGGGCTACGAGCAGTACTTC
NA	TRBV5-1	TRBJ2-1	NA	CASSLDGANEQFF	TGCGCCAGCAGCTTGGATGGCGCCAATGAGCAGTTCTTC
NA	TRBV9	TRBJ2-7	NA	CASSVAVAGDAEQYF	TGTGCCAGCAGCGTAGCTGTGGCAGGGGATGCCGAGCAGTACTTC
TRBD2	TRBV4-3	TRBJ2-2	NA	CASSQVIERGGPGELFF	TGCGCCAGCAGCCAAGTAATCGAGCGGGGGGGCCCCGGGGAGCTGTTTTTT
NA	TRBV10-3	TRBJ1-1	NA	CAISEGLNTEAFF	TGTGCCATCAGTGAGGGGTTGAACACTGAAGCTTTCTTT
NA	TRBV6-5	TRBJ2-7	NA	CATASIPSSYEQYF	TGTGCCACCGCGTCGATACCAAGCTCCTACGAGCAGTACTTC
NA	TRBV19	TRBJ1-1	few	CASVPGRRNTEAFF	TGTGCCAGTGTCCCCGGACGGAGGAACACTGAAGCTTTCTTT
TRBD2	TRBV27	TRBJ2-3	NA	CASSPSIAGGGDTQYF	TGTGCCAGCAGTCCCTCAATAGCGGGAGGGGGAGATACGCAGTATTTT
TRBD1	TRBV6-5	TRBJ1-1	NA	CASSLTGARTEAFF	TGTGCCAGCAGTTTAACAGGGGCGCGCACTGAAGCTTTCTTT
NA	TRBV12-3/TRBV12-4	TRBJ2-1	NA	CASSGGHEQFF	TGTGCCAGCAGTGGGGGTCATGAGCAGTTCTTC
TRBD1	TRBV7-9	TRBJ1-2	NA	CASSRDRTNYGYTF	TGTGCCAGCAGCCGGGACAGAACTAACTATGGCTACACCTTC
TRBD1	TRBV11-2	TRBJ2-3	NA	CASSSGTGGVNTQYF	TGTGCCAGCAGCTCCGGGACAGGGGGCGTGAATACGCAGTATTTT
NA	TRBV27	TRBJ1-2	NA	CASSTNPTAYGYTF	TGTGCCAGCAGTACCAACCCGACCGCCTATGGCTACACCTTC
TRBD1	TRBV2	TRBJ1-2	NA	CASSTTGAHGYTF	TGTGCCAGCAGCACCACAGGGGCCCATGGCTACACCTTC
NA	TRBV20-1	TRBJ1-2	NA	CSAPPSYGYTF	TGCAGTGCGCCGCCAAGCTATGGCTACACCTTC
NA	TRBV5-1	TRBJ2-7	NA	CASSLVPESSYEQYF	TGCGCCAGCAGCTTGGTCCCGGAGAGCTCCTACGAGCAGTACTTC
TRBD1	TRBV5-1	TRBJ2-1	NA	CASSLGGQGGNEQFF	TGCGCCAGCAGCTTGGGCGGACAGGGGGGCAATGAGCAGTTCTTC
NA	TRBV4-3	TRBJ2-1	NA	CASSQEPGLHNEQFF	TGCGCCAGCAGCCAAGAGCCGGGCCTCCACAATGAGCAGTTCTTC